These T cell receptor beta chains were read from a single sample in a study of CD8 T cell repertoires and HIV-1 epitope variants. Profiling relied on immunoSEQ multiplex PCR, and the TCRdb table lists in-frame clones only, not all of them. The sample carries a few thousand clones, approximately 66% recorded once. These receptors have no known antigen. Material: cultured CD8+ T cells derived from PBMCs. These receptors were collected from a male donor with HIV. The CDR3 runs from the conserved cysteine through the conserved F or W. A D gene is named only where the DNA matches it firmly. Clone sizes are given selectively: once, few, many, or a class where the clone is expanded.

J gene | V gene | D gene | clone size | CDR3 protein | CDR3 DNA
TRBJ1-2 | TRBV10-2 | - | - | CASRVDSWTDGYTF | TGCGCCAGCAGGGTGGACAGTTGGACGGATGGCTACACCTTC
TRBJ2-7 | TRBV5-6 | - | - | CASSLNTRVYEQYF | TGTGCCAGCAGCTTGAATACCAGGGTCTACGAGCAGTACTTC
TRBJ1-2 | TRBV28 | TRBD1 | - | CASRMTGSNYGYTF | TGTGCCAGCAGGATGACAGGGTCTAACTATGGCTACACCTTC
TRBJ2-5 | TRBV5-4 | TRBD2 | - | CASSLEREGQETQYF | TGTGCCAGCAGCTTGGAGCGGGAGGGCCAAGAGACCCAGTACTTC
TRBJ2-7 | TRBV5-1 | TRBD1 | - | CASSPGTVSYEQYF | TGCGCCAGCAGCCCCGGGACAGTCTCCTACGAGCAGTACTTC
TRBJ2-7 | TRBV11-2 | - | - | CASSLLIMAYEQYF | TGTGCCAGCAGCTTACTTATTATGGCCTACGAGCAGTACTTC
TRBJ1-1 | TRBV6-5 | - | - | CASSSQGSLNTEAFF | TGTGCCAGCAGTTCACAGGGAAGCTTGAACACTGAAGCTTTCTTT
TRBJ2-3 | TRBV5-6 | - | - | CASSGTGAWADTQYF | TGTGCCAGCAGTGGTACGGGAGCTTGGGCAGATACGCAGTATTTT
TRBJ2-5 | TRBV5-1 | - | - | CASSEGRSSWETQYF | TGCGCCAGCAGCGAGGGACGGAGTAGTTGGGAGACCCAGTACTTC
TRBJ1-5 | TRBV7-2 | - | - | CASSLEGYSNQPQHF | TGTGCCAGCAGCTTAGAAGGTTATAGCAATCAGCCCCAGCATTTT
TRBJ2-3 | TRBV14 | - | - | CASSEGTDTQYF | TGTGCCAGCAGCGAGGGCACAGATACGCAGTATTTT
TRBJ2-2 | TRBV5-1 | TRBD2 | - | CASSLIAGGSTGELFF | TGCGCCAGCAGCTTAATAGCGGGAGGGTCCACCGGGGAGCTGTTTTTT
TRBJ2-2 | TRBV29-1 | - | - | CSVRDGNTGELFF | TGCAGCGTACGGGACGGCAACACCGGGGAGCTGTTTTTT
TRBJ1-5 | TRBV28 | TRBD1 | once | CASSLGQGGTQPQHF | TGTGCCAGCAGTTTGGGACAGGGGGGGACTCAGCCCCAGCATTTT
TRBJ2-7 | TRBV10-3 | TRBD1 | - | CAIRSAGQGHYEQYF | TGTGCCATCAGATCGGCGGGACAGGGGCACTACGAGCAGTACTTC
TRBJ2-3 | TRBV27 | TRBD2 | few | CASSSTSTSGDTDTQYF | TGTGCCAGCAGTTCTACATCGACTAGCGGAGACACAGATACGCAGTATTTT
TRBJ2-7 | TRBV6-1 | - | - | CASSESFGYPYEQYF | TGTGCCAGCAGTGAAAGCTTCGGGTACCCCTACGAGCAGTACTTC
TRBJ2-3 | TRBV7-9 | TRBD2 | once | CASSQTGGVDTQYF | TGTGCCAGCAGCCAGACCGGGGGGGTTGATACGCAGTATTTT
TRBJ2-7 | TRBV21-1 | - | few | CASSKDSGGTYEQYF | TGTGCCAGCAGCAAAGATAGCGGGGGAACCTACGAGCAGTACTTC
TRBJ2-7 | TRBV10-3 | - | - | CAISEKDSRTAYEQYF | TGTGCCATCAGTGAGAAAGACTCCCGGACGGCCTACGAGCAGTACTTC
TRBJ1-6 | TRBV21-1 | - | - | CASSLHIHHNSPIHF | TGTGCCAGCAGTCTACACATACATCATAATTCACCCATCCACTTT
TRBJ2-7 | TRBV5-4 | TRBD1 | once | CASSPGQGASYEQYF | TGTGCCAGCAGTCCAGGACAGGGGGCATCCTACGAGCAGTACTTC
TRBJ2-7 | TRBV9 | TRBD2 | - | CASSGGGGADEQYF | TGTGCCAGCAGTGGTGGCGGGGGGGCTGACGAGCAGTACTTC